These 23 T cell receptor beta chains originate from one sample sequenced in a study of blood T cell repertoires in COVID-19. The table came from immunoSEQ multiplex PCR; TCRdb's copy has only in-frame clones and leaves some out. Of approximately 290,000 clones in the sample, around nine tenths were seen once. The sequencing sample was made of PBMCs or T cells enriched from blood (not recorded which). Every receptor here comes from a woman aged 25 to 39 who had recovered from COVID-19.

The chain employs TRBV29-1 and TRBJ2-3, with 8 bases aligning to TRBD1. CDR1 is SQVTM, CDR2 ANQGSEA, per germline. The CDR3 is 15 residues long. The junction had 10 bases not matched to a gene; V was cut back by 7 bases and J by 1 base. The CDR3 here is CSGQGIEVGTDTQYF. DNA for the CDR3: TGCAGCGGACAGGGGATTGAAGTAGGCACAGATACGCAGTATTTT.

This chain uses TRBV27 with TRBJ2-5; a possible D gene is TRBD1 (6 bases). CDR3 size: 16 residues. Germline CDR1 reads MNHEY; CDR2 reads SMNVEV (reference sequence). Trimming took 6 bases from V and 0 from J, leaving 17 bases between them. CDR3: CASRTLQRGYQETQYF. Written as DNA, the CDR3 is TGTGCCAGCAGAACACTTCAAAGGGGGTACCAAGAGACCCAGTACTTC.

The rearrangement links TRBV2 to TRBJ2-7; the match to TRBD1 covers 7 bases. Looked up from germline, CDR1 is SNHLY and CDR2 is FYNNEI. V was clipped by 7 bases and J by 3 bases; unmatched bases: 21. This CDR3 region has 18 residues. The CDR3 is CASTEPLTPFDRDYEQYF. The CDR3 DNA reads as TGTGCCAGCACCGAGCCCCTGACCCCTTTCGACAGGGACTACGAGCAGTACTTC. The whole variable domain, remainder taken from reference TRBV2 and TRBJ2-7, is EPEVTQTPSHQVTQMGQEVILRCVPISNHLYFYWYRQILGQKVEFLVSFYNNEISEKSEIFDDQFSVERPDGSNFTLKIRSTKLEDSAMYFCASTEPLTPFDRDYEQYFGPGTRLTVT.

The chain carries TRBV19 and TRBJ2-7, with TRBD2 matching over 7 bases. Looked up from germline, CDR1 is LNHDA and CDR2 is SQIVND (reference sequence). The junction had 13 bases not matched to a gene; V was cut back by 3 bases and J by 5 bases. CDR3 length: 16 residues. Written as DNA, the CDR3 is TGTGCCAGTAGTATGGTTCGCGGGAGTTCTTCCCACGAGCAGTACTTC. Translated, it gives CASSMVRGSSSHEQYF.

This chain uses TRBV18 with TRBJ2-1, with 8 nucleotides matching TRBD2. The germline V gene has CDR1 KGHSH and CDR2 LQKENI. Trimming removed 2 bases from V and 5 bases from J; junction bases left unmatched: 5. This CDR3 region has 15 residues. The DNA of the CDR3 is TGTGCCAGCTCACCAGCCCAGCGGGGGCACAATGAGCAGTTCTTC. This gives the protein CASSPAQRGHNEQFF.

The V gene is TRBV7-6, the J gene TRBJ2-5; D is undetermined. The CDR3 is 11 residues long. Between the trimmed V and J ends, which lost 5 bases and 5 bases, there was a span of 6 bases. Germline V lookup: CDR1 SGHVS, CDR2 FNYEAQ. The CDR3 spells CASSPSETQYF. The CDR3 DNA sequence: TGTGCCAGCAGCCCCTCGGAGACCCAGTACTTC.

The V gene is TRBV10-3, the J gene TRBJ2-6; possible D gene TRBD1, 6 bases. The CDR3 consists of 17 residues. V lost 3 bases, J lost 0 bases, and 12 bases lay in between. Germline-derived CDR1 and CDR2 are ENHRY and SYGVKD. CDR3 DNA sequence: TGTGCCATCAGTGAATCCGGACAGAGCTCTGGGGCCAACGTCCTGACTTTC. Translated: CAISESGQSSGANVLTF.

V usage is TRBV19 and J usage is TRBJ2-6, with D perhaps matching TRBD1 (5 bases). The CDR3 length is 14 residues. Germline V lookup: CDR1 LNHDA, CDR2 SQIVND (reference sequence). Between the trimmed V and J ends, which lost 7 bases and 4 bases, there was a span of 11 bases. This CDR3 is CASTPGWGANVLTF. The CDR3 nucleotides are TGTGCCAGTACCCCAGGGTGGGGGGCCAACGTCCTGACTTTC.

The chain links TRBV24-1 to TRBJ2-5; maybe TRBD2 (6 bases). This CDR3 spans 15 amino acids. CDR1 and CDR2 (germline): KGHDR, SFDVKD. The V and J ends lost 4 bases and 3 bases respectively, with 14 bases between them. The CDR3 spells CATSEPGLTKETQYF. Written as DNA, the CDR3 is TGTGCCACCAGTGAGCCCGGACTAACTAAAGAGACCCAGTACTTC.

V usage is TRBV7-2 and J usage is TRBJ1-6, with D possibly matching TRBD1 (6 bases). Germline values: CDR1 SGHTA, CDR2 FQGNSA. V was cut by 6 bases and J by 9 bases, with 18 bases left in between. The CDR3 extends over 15 amino acids. This chain's CDR3 is CASSFSGDRASPLHF. The CDR3 bases are TGTGCCAGCAGTTTCTCAGGGGATAGGGCTTCACCCCTCCACTTT.

The rearrangement joins TRBV5-4 to TRBJ1-4, with D maybe TRBD1 (5 bases). Germline loops: CDR1 SGHNT, CDR2 YYREEE (reference sequence). The CDR3 covers 14 residues. V lost 4 bases, J lost 8 bases, and 15 bases lay in between. CDR3 nucleotides: TGTGCCAGCAGCCACAAGCGTCAGGGCGAAAAACTGTTTTTT. Its protein is CASSHKRQGEKLFF. Together with reference TRBV5-4 and TRBJ1-4, the CDR3 gives the full variable domain: ETGVTQSPTHLIKTRGQQVTLRCSSQSGHNTVSWYQQALGQGPQFIFQYYREEENGRGNFPPRFSGLQFPNYSSELNVNALELDDSALYLCASSHKRQGEKLFFGSGTQLSVL.

This clone is a singleton in its sample. The chain recombines TRBV9 with TRBJ2-5, with TRBD1 identical over 8 bases. CDR3 length equals 15 residues. CDR1 SGDLS and CDR2 YYNGEE come from the germline V gene. V trimming: 3 bases; J trimming: 2 bases; junction bases outside the gene matches: 6. In nucleotides, the CDR3 is TGTGCCAGCAGCGCCTACAGGGGGACGCAAGAGACCCAGTACTTC. It yields the protein CASSAYRGTQETQYF.

The CDR3 region has the DNA TGTGCCAGCAGCTGGGGACAGGGGCTGGGGTACGAGCAGTACTTC. Protein: CASSWGQGLGYEQYF. V is TRBV11-2 and J is TRBJ2-7, with TRBD1 matching over 10 bases. This CDR3 has 15 residues. Germline CDR1 and CDR2: SGHAT and FQNNGV. V gave up 4 bases and J gave up 4 bases; unmatched junction bases: 7.

The count of this clone is one. The genes are TRBV4-3 and TRBJ2-3, with 13 nucleotides matching TRBD2. The V segment lost 3 bases and the J segment 2 bases; nucleotides outside the gene matches: 5. This CDR3 is built from 17 residues. Germline CDR1 LGHNA, CDR2 YSLEER. The CDR3, as DNA: TGCGCCAGCAGCCAGAGGACTAGCGGGAGTTTCACAGATACGCAGTATTTT. Its translation: CASSQRTSGSFTDTQYF.

The chain carries TRBV18 and TRBJ1-1; D is unclear. V was pared by 2 bases and J by 9 bases, with 13 bases between. The CDR3 covers 13 residues. Germline V gene lookup returns CDR1 KGHSH and CDR2 LQKENI. The CDR3 region has the DNA TGTGCCAGCTCACCAACACATGGCCCACAAGCTTTCTTT. Its protein product is CASSPTHGPQAFF.

The chain links TRBV6-2 or TRBV6-3 to TRBJ2-5; 7 bases map to TRBD2. With V trimmed by 0 bases and J by 2 bases, 6 bases remained unmatched. The V gene's germline CDR1 is MNHEY and CDR2 SVGEGT. The CDR3 loop spans 16 amino acids. The CDR3 region is CASSYSGSGQQETQYF. DNA for the CDR3: TGTGCCAGCAGTTACTCCGGTAGCGGGCAGCAAGAGACCCAGTACTTC.

The CDR3 loop is CASSFQSTGLNYGYTF. The CDR3 DNA follows: TGTGCCAGCAGTTTTCAATCGACAGGGCTTAACTATGGCTACACCTTC. J is TRBJ1-2 and V is TRBV28; 7 bases match TRBD1. The V segment lost 3 bases and the J segment 1 base; nucleotides outside the gene matches: 8. The CDR3 is made up of 16 amino acids. CDR1 MDHEN and CDR2 SYDVKM come from the germline V gene.

V is TRBV28 and J is TRBJ2-7, with D maybe TRBD1 (5 bases). Germline V lookup: CDR1 MDHEN, CDR2 SYDVKM. The CDR3 sequence is 15 residues long. V lost 2 bases and J 4 bases, leaving 15 bases between the germline ends. The CDR3 here is CASSLRSQGKYEQYF. As DNA, the CDR3 is TGTGCCAGCAGTTTAAGGTCGCAGGGTAAATACGAGCAGTACTTC.

The chain recombines TRBV27 with TRBJ2-5; maybe TRBD2 (6 bases). CDR1 is MNHEY, CDR2 SMNVEV, per germline (reference sequence). Trimming took 4 bases from V and 2 from J, leaving 11 bases between them. The CDR3 runs to 14 residues. The CDR3 loop is CASSSGLLQETQYF. The CDR3, as DNA: TGTGCCAGCAGTTCGGGACTGTTACAAGAGACCCAGTACTTC.

The V and J genes are TRBV30 and TRBJ2-6, with 8 bases identical to TRBD2. CDR1 is GTSNPN, CDR2 SVGIG, per germline (reference sequence). The CDR3 is made up of 15 amino acids. Trimming cost V 0 bases and J 2 bases; bases outside gene matches: 0. CDR3 region: CAWSVGGAGANVLTF. In DNA form, the CDR3 reads TGTGCCTGGAGTGTCGGGGGGGCTGGGGCCAACGTCCTGACTTTC.

Notes on this clone: Different DNA sequences within this sample yield the same CDR3. J is TRBJ1-2 and V is TRBV28; D gene unclear. Trimming took 4 bases from V and 3 from J, leaving 3 bases between them. Germline V gives CDR1 MDHEN, CDR2 SYDVKM. CDR3 size: 11 residues. The CDR3 loop reads CASSSYYGYTF. CDR3 DNA: TGTGCCAGCAGTTCGTACTATGGCTACACCTTC.

The CDR3 loop reads CASSLGTRPYEQYF. The CDR3 DNA sequence: TGTGCCAGCTCTCTTGGGACTCGTCCATACGAGCAGTACTTC. The rearrangement joins TRBV6-5 to TRBJ2-7; D may be TRBD2 (6 bases). The CDR3 sequence is 14 residues long. The V end lost 8 bases, the J end lost 4 bases, and 18 bases lay between the germline ends. Germline lookup yields CDR1 MNHEY and CDR2 SVGAGI.

The chain joins TRBV28 to TRBJ2-3; TRBD2 matches 9 bases. This CDR3 has 16 residues. Germline V gene sequence: CDR1 MDHEN, CDR2 SYDVKM. J gave up 0 bases and V 6 bases, and 7 bases lay outside the gene matches. The CDR3 is CASSPGLASSTDTQYF. CDR3 bases: TGTGCCAGCAGCCCTGGACTAGCGTCTAGCACAGATACGCAGTATTTT.